The sequence of this T cell receptor beta chain was determined in a study of T cells in tuberculosis. Time point indicated: new active TB diagnosis, blood taken before or within 7 days of starting treatment. Each donor contributed 85,000 to 100,000 T cells on average, unsorted. Sequenced by immunoSEQ multiplex PCR; TCRdb stores in-frame clones only, minus some. The top ten hold more than 1.2% of the sample, which has 47,000 or so clones, 90% to 95% seen once. The CDR3 has 16 residues. The V gene's germline CDR1 is SGHAT and CDR2 FQNNGV. V gave up 5 bases and J gave up 1 base; unmatched junction bases: 7. Regarding the study as a whole: The TCR-beta difference was not significant; alpha differences partly reflected length. Active tuberculosis alpha repertoires lay closer to GMM-specific TCRs than controls'.

With respect to this clone: Antigen unknown.

The TCR was taken from an adult with tuberculosis. The sequencing here drew on PBMCs, taken at tuberculosis diagnosis. The genes are TRBV11-2 and TRBJ2-5, with 10 positions matching TRBD1. The chain's CDR3 is CASSNGQGVIQETQYF. The CDR3 DNA sequence: TGTGCCAGCAGCAACGGACAGGGGGTTATCCAAGAGACCCAGTACTTC.